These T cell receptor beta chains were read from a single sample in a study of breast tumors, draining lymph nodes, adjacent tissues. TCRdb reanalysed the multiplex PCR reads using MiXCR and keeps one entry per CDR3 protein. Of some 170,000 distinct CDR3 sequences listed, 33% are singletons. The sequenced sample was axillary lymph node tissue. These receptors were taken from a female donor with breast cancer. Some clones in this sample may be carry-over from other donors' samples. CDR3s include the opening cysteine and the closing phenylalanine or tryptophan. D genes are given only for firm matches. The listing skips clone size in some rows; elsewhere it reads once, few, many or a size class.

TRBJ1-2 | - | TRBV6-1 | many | TGTGCCAGTAGGGCGGGGGATGGCTACACCTTC | CASRAGDGYTF
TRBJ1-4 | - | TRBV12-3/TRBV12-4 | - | TGTGCCAGCAGAGAGACAGGAAGAGGACGTAATGAAAAACTGTTTTTT | CASRETGRGRNEKLFF
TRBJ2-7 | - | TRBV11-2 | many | TGTGCCAGCAGCTTAGTGTCCCTAGCGACCACCTACGAGCAGTACTTC | CASSLVSLATTYEQYF
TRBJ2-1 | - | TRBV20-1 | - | TGCAGTGCTAGAGACCAGGGGGGGCGCAATGAGCAGTTCTTC | CSARDQGGRNEQFF
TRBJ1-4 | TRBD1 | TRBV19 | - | TGTGCCAGTAGTGGGACAGCTACTAATGAAAAACTGTTTTTT | CASSGTATNEKLFF
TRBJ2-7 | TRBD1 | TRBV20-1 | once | TGCAGTGCTGGACATTACAGGGGGGACGCCGAGCAGTACTTC | CSAGHYRGDAEQYF
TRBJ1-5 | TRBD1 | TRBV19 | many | TGTGCCAGTACCCTGGACAGGGGGAATCAGCCCCAGCATTTT | CASTLDRGNQPQHF
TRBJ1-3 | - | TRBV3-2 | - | TGTGCCAGCGGCCATATCAGAGCGGGAAACACCATATATTTT | CASGHIRAGNTIYF
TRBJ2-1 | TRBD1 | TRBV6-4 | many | TGTGCCAGCAGTGCGACAGGGAGTGATGAGCAGTTCTTC | CASSATGSDEQFF
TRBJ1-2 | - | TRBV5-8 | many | TGTGCCAGCAGCAAGGACAGCTCAGCTAACTATGGCTACACCTTC | CASSKDSSANYGYTF
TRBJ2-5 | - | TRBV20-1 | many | TGCAGTGCTAGCGTTCTTAGGGACTTAAGAGAGACCCAGTACTTC | CSASVLRDLRETQYF
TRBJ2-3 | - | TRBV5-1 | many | TGCGCCAGCAGCTTTTCTAATCCGTTCACAGATACGCAGTATTTT | CASSFSNPFTDTQYF
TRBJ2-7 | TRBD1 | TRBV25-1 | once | TGCGCCAGCAGTGAAGGGGACAGGAGCTCCTACGAGCAGTACTTC | CASSEGDRSSYEQYF
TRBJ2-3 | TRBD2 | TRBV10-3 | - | TGTGCCACGGGGGGAGGGCCTGGAGATACGCAGTATTTT | CATGGGPGDTQYF
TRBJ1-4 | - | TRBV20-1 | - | TGCAGTGCTAGTGTTAGGGGGAAGGAAACACTGTTTTTT | CSASVRGKETLFF
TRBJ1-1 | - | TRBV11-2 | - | TGTGCCAGCATCAACACGGGACTGCGCCAAGCTTTCTTT | CASINTGLRQAFF
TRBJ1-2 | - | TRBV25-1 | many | TGTGCCAGCAGTGACGGTCCCTTGGGTGGCTACACCTTC | CASSDGPLGGYTF
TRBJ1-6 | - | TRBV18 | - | TGTGCCAGCTCACCACAGGGTGATTCACCCCTCCACTTT | CASSPQGDSPLHF
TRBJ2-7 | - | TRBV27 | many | TGTGCCAGCAGTCCCCACCGAGGGGACGAGCAGTACTTC | CASSPHRGDEQYF
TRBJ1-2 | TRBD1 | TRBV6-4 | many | TGTGCCAGCAGCATGGGACAGGGCTATGGCTACACCTTC | CASSMGQGYGYTF